The 18 T cell receptor beta chains below were found in one sample sequenced in a study of T cell changes during pregnancy in multiple sclerosis. The assay was immunoSEQ multiplex PCR, and TCRdb's table has in-frame clones only and misses some. The sample has tens of thousands of clones, around 93% seen once. The input for sequencing was peripheral blood, taken after pregnancy. These receptors all stem from a female donor with multiple sclerosis, enrolled in a pregnancy study.

The V gene is TRBV5-4, the J gene TRBJ2-2, with TRBD1 matching over 9 bases. Germline V gene lookup returns CDR1 SGHNT and CDR2 YYREEE (reference sequence). J gave up 8 bases and V 5 bases, and 10 bases lay outside the gene matches. The CDR3 covers 15 residues. The CDR3 sequence: CASRPGTGIRGELFF. The CDR3 DNA reads TGTGCCAGCAGGCCCGGGACAGGGATTAGGGGGGAGCTGTTTTTT.

The chain employs TRBV7-9 and TRBJ1-1; 9 nucleotides align to TRBD1. CDR3 length: 14 residues. Trimming at V came to 6 bases and at J to 4 bases, leaving 6 bases not matched to a gene. Germline V gene lookup returns CDR1 SEHNR and CDR2 FQNEAQ (reference sequence). The CDR3 nucleotides are TGTGCCAGCAGTCAGGACAGGGGTGTCACTGAAGCTTTCTTT. Protein sequence: CASSQDRGVTEAFF.

V and J are TRBV27 and TRBJ2-3, with TRBD2 matching 7 bases. V gave up 6 bases and J gave up 6 bases; unmatched junction bases: 3. Germline V CDR1 and CDR2: MNHEY, SMNVEV (reference sequence). The CDR3 has 12 amino acids. The DNA for the CDR3 is TGTGCCAGCAGCTGGGGGGGGGATACGCAGTATTTT. Its translation: CASSWGGDTQYF.

The rearrangement links TRBV9 to TRBJ2-4; D is perhaps TRBD1 (5 bases). The CDR3 extends over 17 amino acids. Per the germline V gene, CDR1 is SGDLS and CDR2 is YYNGEE. The V and J ends lost 1 base and 0 bases respectively, with 14 bases between them. CDR3 sequence: CASSVYSGATAKNIQYF. As DNA, the CDR3 is TGTGCCAGCAGCGTATATAGTGGGGCGACAGCCAAAAACATTCAGTACTTC.

V and J are TRBV19 and TRBJ2-1, with 12 bases fitting TRBD2. CDR1 and CDR2 (germline): LNHDA, SQIVND (reference sequence). Unmatched junction bases numbered 5, after V lost 5 bases and J lost 0 bases. CDR3 length equals 17 residues. In nucleotides, the CDR3 is TGTGCCAGTAGTCCCCGGACTAGCGGGGTCTCCTACAATGAGCAGTTCTTC. It specifies CASSPRTSGVSYNEQFF. The full variable domain, rest sourced from reference TRBV19 and TRBJ2-1, is DGGITQSPKYLFRKEGQNVTLSCEQNLNHDAMYWYRQDPGQGLRLIYYSQIVNDFQKGDIAEGYSVSREKKESFPLTVTSAQKNPTAFYLCASSPRTSGVSYNEQFFGPGTRLTVL.

The J gene is TRBJ1-3, the V gene TRBV7-9, with D possibly TRBD1 on 6 matching bases. In germline, CDR1 is SEHNR, CDR2 FQNEAQ (reference sequence). There are 16 residues in the CDR3. V was trimmed by 5 bases and J by 0 bases, leaving 14 bases between them. The CDR3 is CASSLTGLVSGNTIYF. CDR3 DNA: TGTGCCAGCAGCCTAACAGGGCTAGTCTCTGGAAACACCATATATTTT.

The chain joins TRBV7-9 to TRBJ2-3; possible D gene TRBD2, 5 bases. V gave up 5 bases and J gave up 2 bases, with 20 bases separating them. Germline values: CDR1 SEHNR, CDR2 FQNEAQ (reference sequence). The CDR3 runs 17 residues. The CDR3 sequence is CASSPYGSGKITDTQYF. CDR3 in DNA: TGTGCCAGCAGCCCTTATGGGTCCGGGAAGATCACAGATACGCAGTATTTT.

The V and J genes are TRBV7-9 and TRBJ2-7; D might be TRBD2 (6 bases). V lost 1 base, J lost 7 bases, and 17 bases lay in between. The germline CDR1 and CDR2 sequences are SEHNR and FQNEAQ (reference sequence). The CDR3 contains 15 residues. The chain's CDR3 is CASSLVSGSVGEQYF. In DNA, the CDR3 is TGTGCCAGCAGCTTAGTCTCCGGGAGTGTAGGTGAGCAGTACTTC.

This clone was seen a single time. This chain joins TRBV7-2 and TRBJ1-3, with D hard to call. CDR3 length: 15 residues. V was pared by 5 bases and J by 0 bases, with 11 bases between. Germline CDR1 reads SGHTA; CDR2 reads FQGNSA. The CDR3 sequence is CASSRLMSSGNTIYF. In nucleotides, the CDR3 is TGTGCCAGCAGCCGACTCATGAGCTCTGGAAACACCATATATTTT.

The chain joins TRBV6-6 to TRBJ2-7; 11 bases line up with TRBD1. CDR3 size: 13 residues. Germline V CDR1 and CDR2: MNHNY, SVGAGI (reference sequence). The junction had 4 bases not matched to a gene; V was cut back by 8 bases and J by 4 bases. The CDR3 spells CASLDRGRYEQYF. DNA for the CDR3: TGTGCCAGCCTGGACAGGGGGCGATACGAGCAGTACTTC.

The chain couples TRBV18 to TRBJ1-2; 9 bases align to TRBD1. With 5 bases clipped from V and 8 bases from J, the junction kept 15 bases outside the gene matches. The CDR3 length is 16 residues. CDR1 is KGHSH, CDR2 LQKENI, per germline. CDR3 residues: CASSLRQDRQGGGYTF. The CDR3 coding sequence is TGTGCCAGCTCATTGAGGCAAGACCGACAGGGGGGAGGCTACACCTTC. Variable domain in full (rest from reference TRBV18 and TRBJ1-2): NAGVMQNPRHLVRRRGQEARLRCSPMKGHSHVYWYRQLPEEGLKFMVYLQKENIIDESGMPKERFSAEFPKEGPSILRIQQVVRGDSAAYFCASSLRQDRQGGGYTFGSGTRLTVV.

This chain connects TRBV28 to TRBJ1-3; D perhaps matches TRBD1 (6 bases). With 3 bases removed from V and 0 bases from J, the gap between germline ends came to 9 bases. Per germline, CDR1 MDHEN and CDR2 SYDVKM. The CDR3 contains 15 residues. The DNA for the CDR3 is TGTGCCAGCAGTTTCGACAGGCGCTCTGGAAACACCATATATTTT. Encoded protein: CASSFDRRSGNTIYF.

The chain combines TRBV11-2 with TRBJ2-2, with TRBD2 identical over 8 bases. With V trimmed by 4 bases and J by 9 bases, 7 bases remained unmatched. The CDR3 sequence is 14 residues long. CDR1 is SGHAT and CDR2 is FQNNGV in the germline V gene. Here the CDR3 reads CASSSIAGRRELFF. The CDR3 DNA sequence: TGTGCCAGCAGCTCAATAGCGGGAAGGAGGGAGCTGTTTTTT.

This clone was detected only once. The V gene is TRBV4-1, the J gene TRBJ2-1; D is uncertain. There are 16 residues in the CDR3. CDR1 is MGHRA, CDR2 YSYEKL, per germline. Trimming removed 0 bases at V and 7 bases at J, with 16 bases between. CDR3 in DNA: TGCGCCAGCAGCCAAGATATCAACGTAATCCAGAATGAGCAGTTCTTC. It translates to CASSQDINVIQNEQFF.

This chain joins TRBV2 and TRBJ2-1, with 9 bases identical to TRBD1. CDR3 length equals 14 residues. In germline, CDR1 is SNHLY, CDR2 FYNNEI. After removal of 6 bases from V and 10 bases from J, the junction contained 10 bases not matched to a gene. The CDR3, as DNA: TGTGCCAGCAGAAGGACAGGGGCTCAGGGGGAGCAGTTCTTC. It translates to CASRRTGAQGEQFF.

This rearrangement joins TRBV6-1 to TRBJ2-1, with TRBD2 identical over 9 bases. After removal of 4 bases from V and 8 bases from J, the junction contained 3 bases not matched to a gene. This CDR3 region has 13 residues. CDR1 and CDR2 from the germline V gene are MNHNS and SASEGT. CDR3 DNA: TGTGCCAGCAGTGGAATAGCGGGAGATGAGCAGTTCTTC. As protein: CASSGIAGDEQFF.

The chain has TRBV5-5 and TRBJ2-2; D is perhaps TRBD2 (6 bases). V lost 7 bases and J lost 4, with 23 bases in between. The CDR3 spans 17 residues. Germline loops: CDR1 SGHKS, CDR2 YYEKEE (reference sequence). CDR3 protein: CASARSLLADRTGELFF. The DNA of the CDR3 is TGTGCCAGCGCCCGTTCCCTTTTAGCGGACCGCACCGGGGAGCTGTTTTTT.

The rearrangement joins TRBV19 to TRBJ2-3; D may be TRBD2 (6 bases). V was clipped by 6 bases and J by 4 bases, with 14 bases between them. Per germline, CDR1 LNHDA and CDR2 SQIVND (reference sequence). The length of the CDR3 is 14 residues. For the CDR3, the DNA is TGTGCCAGTAGAAAAACCGGGACTGCAGATACGCAGTATTTT. Translating gives CASRKTGTADTQYF.